One and the same sample provided the 2 T cell receptor beta chains below, sequenced in a study of cytomegalovirus exposure and HLA in healthy donors listed by TCRdb under 2017. Libraries were made using the immunoSEQ multiplex PCR assay. For the multiplex PCR, a mixture combining 60 forward primers for TCR Vbeta segments and 13 reverse primers for TCR Jbeta segments was used. Imported from immuneACCESS, the table was reduced by TCRdb to in-frame sequences with V and J called. These copies leave out some clones; in studies compared against another copy, an unresolved V gene accounts for under half, and the cause of the remainder is not known. The sample yields approximately 80,000 clones; around 70% were counted once. Under 25% of the sample rests with the top ten. Sample: PBMCs. The receptors originated from a man aged 25 to 45 in good health and CMV-seropositive.

CDR3 nucleotides: TGTGCCAGCAGCCCCCGACAGGGGGCGAGTGAAAAACTGTTTTTT. As protein: CASSPRQGASEKLFF. V is TRBV9 and J is TRBJ1-4, with 10 bases lining up with TRBD1. The CDR3 loop spans 15 amino acids. After removal of 4 bases from V and 7 bases from J, the junction contained 7 bases not matched to a gene. Germline V gives CDR1 SGDLS, CDR2 YYNGEE.

The V gene is TRBV27, the J gene TRBJ2-5; the D is unclear. V was pared by 8 bases and J by 5 bases, with 9 bases between. The germline CDR1 and CDR2 sequences are MNHEY and SMNVEV (reference sequence). CDR3 length: 11 amino acids. CDR3 nucleotides: TGTGCCAGCTCACATCAGGAGACCCAGTACTTC. Its translation: CASSHQETQYF.